A selection of T cell receptor beta chains follows, all from one sample in a study of T cell repertoires in cytomegalovirus infection. TCRdb passed the reads through MiXCR, listing each CDR3 protein once. This table has some 480,000 distinct CDR3 sequences, 33% appearing once. No antigens are known for them. Sequenced material: cultured PBMCs, taken from culture after CMV antigen stimulation. The source of these receptors is a human donor in good health (CMV status not recorded). Some clones in this sample may be carry-over from other donors' samples. Both conserved end residues are part of each CDR3. Each record gives: D gene, clone size, V gene, CDR3 length, J gene, CDR3 DNA, CDR3 protein. A D gene is named only where the DNA matches it firmly. Clone size, where shown, is once, few, many, or a class for clones that have expanded.

>.|.|TRBV6-1|15|TRBJ1-5
TGTGCCAGCAGTGAATTAGGATCGGGGAGTCAGCCCCAGCATTTT
CASSELGSGSQPQHF
>.|few|TRBV6-6|13|TRBJ2-5
TGTGCCAGCAGCCTTTGGGTACGGGAGACCCAGTACTTC
CASSLWVRETQYF
>.|.|TRBV15|12|TRBJ2-1
TGTGCCACCAGCAGGAATCCCTATGAGCAGTTCTTC
CATSRNPYEQFF
>TRBD1|few|TRBV27|14|TRBJ1-5
TGTGCCAGCAGTTTACAGGGGGATAATCAGCCCCAGCATTTT
CASSLQGDNQPQHF
>TRBD1|.|TRBV12-3/TRBV12-4|16|TRBJ1-5
TGTGCCAGCAGCCGGGACAGTGGCTATAGCAATCAGCCCCAGCATTTT
CASSRDSGYSNQPQHF
>TRBD1|.|TRBV7-6|15|TRBJ1-1
TGTGCCAGCAGCTTGCAAGGTACAGGGGGCACTGAAGCTTTCTTT
CASSLQGTGGTEAFF
>.|many|TRBV7-2|17|TRBJ1-2
TGTGCCAGCAGCTTAGGTGGGGCCAGTGCTATTCCCTATGGCTACACCTTC
CASSLGGASAIPYGYTF
>TRBD2|.|TRBV7-6|15|TRBJ2-2
TGTGCCGTCATGGTGGCTAGCGGGATAGCCGGGGAGCTGTTTTTT
CAVMVASGIAGELFF
>TRBD2|.|TRBV10-3|14|TRBJ2-5
TGTGCCATCAGGGGGACTAGCGGAGAAGAGACCCAGTACTTC
CAIRGTSGEETQYF
>.|.|TRBV2|14|TRBJ2-7
TGTGCCAGCCCAGGACCACTTCGAGCCTACGAGCAGTACTTC
CASPGPLRAYEQYF
>TRBD1|.|TRBV6-5|13|TRBJ2-5
TGTGCCAGCAGGAGGGGGCAGGCAGAGACCCAGTACTTC
CASRRGQAETQYF
>TRBD1|few|TRBV7-9|15|TRBJ1-5
TGTGCCAGCAGCCCGGGACAGGGGAAAAACCAGCCCCAGCATTTT
CASSPGQGKNQPQHF
>.|.|TRBV10-3|15|TRBJ1-3
TGTGCCAGCCAAGGGGGGTACCTCTCTGGAAACACCATATATTTT
CASQGGYLSGNTIYF
>.|few|TRBV7-2|13|TRBJ1-1
TGTGCCAGCTCTGAAGGGTGGAGAACTGAAGCTTTCTTT
CASSEGWRTEAFF
>.|.|TRBV27|13|TRBJ1-1
TGTGCCAGCAGTTTATTGTTATTCACTGAAGCTTTCTTT
CASSLLLFTEAFF
>.|few|TRBV4-1|14|TRBJ1-5
TGCGCCAGCAGCCAAGTGGGCAGTAGGCAGCCCCAGCATTTT
CASSQVGSRQPQHF
>.|few|TRBV29-1|13|TRBJ2-1
TGCAGCGTTGAAATAGGTCGGCGGGGTGAGCAGTTCTTC
CSVEIGRRGEQFF
>.|few|TRBV6-2/TRBV6-3|15|TRBJ2-5
TGTGCCAGCAGTTGGGGATCCACCCCCGAGGAGACCCAGTACTTC
CASSWGSTPEETQYF
>.|.|TRBV7-9|14|TRBJ2-3
TGTGCCAGCAGCTTAGCGAGGACCACAGATACGCAGTATTTT
CASSLARTTDTQYF
>.|.|TRBV11-2|12|TRBJ2-1
TGTGCCAGCAGCTTAGGAGGGTTGTGGCAGTTCTTC
CASSLGGLWQFF
>TRBD2|.|TRBV11-2|16|TRBJ2-2
TGTGCCAGCAGTCCTACCCGGCTAGCGGGAACCGGGGAGCTGTTTTTT
CASSPTRLAGTGELFF
>TRBD2|few|TRBV7-2|17|TRBJ2-1
TGTGCCAGCAGCTTAACAACTAGCGGGAGGGCCAAGAATGAGCAGTTCTTC
CASSLTTSGRAKNEQFF
>TRBD1|.|TRBV19|16|TRBJ1-1
TGTGCCAGTAGTATGCCCGGGACAGGGGATAGCACTGAAGCTTTCTTT
CASSMPGTGDSTEAFF
>TRBD2|few|TRBV7-2|16|TRBJ2-3
TGTGCCAGCAGCCCTGGACTAGCGGGGGGCGTAGATACGCAGTATTTT
CASSPGLAGGVDTQYF
>TRBD2|few|TRBV12-3/TRBV12-4|16|TRBJ2-5
TGTGCCAGCAGTTTATCTAGCGGGAGTTCGGGGGAGACCCAGTACTTC
CASSLSSGSSGETQYF
>.|.|TRBV7-6|17|TRBJ2-2
TGTGCCAGCAGCCTATCGTTTTGGGACGCGAACACCGGGGAGCTGTTTTTT
CASSLSFWDANTGELFF
>TRBD2|many|TRBV7-2|16|TRBJ2-5
TGTGCCAGCAAGAGCTTCGGGAGGGGGTCAGCAGAGACCCAGTACTTC
CASKSFGRGSAETQYF
>.|.|TRBV12-3/TRBV12-4|14|TRBJ1-5
TGTGCCAGCAGTGCCAGTTATAGCAATCAGCCCCAGCATTTT
CASSASYSNQPQHF
>.|few|TRBV6-6|15|TRBJ1-5
TGTGCCAGCAGTTCCGACCAGGATAGCAATCAGCCCCAGCATTTT
CASSSDQDSNQPQHF
>TRBD2|.|TRBV20-1|12|TRBJ2-5
TGCAGTGCTAGAGGGGGGGGAGAGACCCAGTACTTC
CSARGGGETQYF
>TRBD2|.|TRBV10-3|16|TRBJ2-1
TGTGCCATCAGTGGAGGTTCTAGCGGGGGGCCGGATGAGCAGTTCTTC
CAISGGSSGGPDEQFF
>.|.|TRBV7-3|15|TRBJ1-1
TGTGCCAGCAGCTTAGCTCTGGGCACGAACACTGAAGCTTTCTTT
CASSLALGTNTEAFF
>TRBD2|few|TRBV24-1|18|TRBJ2-3
TGTGCCACCAGTGATTCGGGACTAGCGGGAGGTCAGACAGATACGCAGTATTTT
CATSDSGLAGGQTDTQYF
>TRBD1|many|TRBV7-2|13|TRBJ1-2
TGTGCCAGCAGCTCCGGACAGGGGTATGGCTACACCTTC
CASSSGQGYGYTF
>.|.|TRBV7-9|15|TRBJ2-1
TGTGCCAGCAGCCCCGTCGGGAGCTCCTACAATGAGCAGTTCTTC
CASSPVGSSYNEQFF
>TRBD1|.|TRBV7-2|14|TRBJ1-4
TGTGCCAGCAGCTCCAGGACAGGGGACGAAAAACTGTTTTTT
CASSSRTGDEKLFF
>.|.|TRBV2|11|TRBJ2-4
TGTGCCAGCCTAGCACAAAACATTCAGTACTTC
CASLAQNIQYF